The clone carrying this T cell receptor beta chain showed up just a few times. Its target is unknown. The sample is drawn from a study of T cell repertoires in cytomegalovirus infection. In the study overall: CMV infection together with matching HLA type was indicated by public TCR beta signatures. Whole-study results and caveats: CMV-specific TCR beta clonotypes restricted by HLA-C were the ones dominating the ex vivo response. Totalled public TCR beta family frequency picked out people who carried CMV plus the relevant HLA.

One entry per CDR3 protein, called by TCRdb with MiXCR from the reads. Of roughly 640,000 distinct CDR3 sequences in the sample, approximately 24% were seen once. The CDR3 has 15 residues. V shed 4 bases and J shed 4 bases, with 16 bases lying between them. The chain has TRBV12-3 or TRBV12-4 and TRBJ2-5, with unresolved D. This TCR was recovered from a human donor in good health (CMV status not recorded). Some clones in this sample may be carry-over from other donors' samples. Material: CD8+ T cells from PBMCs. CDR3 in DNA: TGTGCCAGCAGTTCCCGAGAGTCCTGGCGAGAGACCCAGTACTTC. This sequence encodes CASSSRESWRETQYF.